This paragraph covers one T cell receptor beta chain sequence. What it recognizes is unknown. This record comes from a study of CD8 T cells in Susac syndrome. General observations from the study: Susac-specific public clones were found in total CD8+ and CD8+ TEMRA repertoires, numbering some 17 and five, respectively.

RNA was extracted with the RNeasy kit, and a quantity of roughly 0.5 to 1 ug was reverse transcribed using random hexamers. TCRdb re-derived calls from the immunoSEQ multiplex PCR reads in MiXCR, one entry per CDR3 protein. The sample has tens of thousands of distinct CDR3 sequences; roughly 94% are singletons. The CDR3 covers 12 residues. V lost 8 bases and J 4 bases, leaving 12 bases between the germline ends. Germline V gene data show CDR1 as SQVTM and CDR2 as ANQGSEA. The chain is built from TRBV29-1 and TRBJ2-1; D gene uncertain. Input material: CD8+ T cells from PBMCs. This TCR derives from a human donor with Susac syndrome. In DNA form, the CDR3 reads TGCAGCACTCAAGAAGCTTACAATGAGCAGTTCTTC. It encodes CSTQEAYNEQFF.